These 3 T cell receptor beta chains were sequenced from one sample in a study of shared clonotypes between healthy human individuals. The protocol was immunoSEQ multiplex PCR, while the TCRdb copy is restricted to in-frame clones and leaves out a portion. Of a few million clones in the sample, approximately 95% are singletons; the top ten hold under 0.45%. Material for sequencing was naive CD4+ T cells from PBMCs. Described subset: CD45RA+ positively selected. These receptors were obtained from a man younger than 35 in good health. Some clones in this sample may be carry-over from other donors' samples.

The chain combines TRBV9 with TRBJ1-2, with D tentatively TRBD1 (6 bases). The CDR3 runs to 15 residues. With 0 bases removed from V and 4 bases from J, the gap between germline ends came to 13 bases. From germline, CDR1 is SGDLS and CDR2 YYNGEE. The CDR3 here is CASSVEEGVSYGYTF. The CDR3 nucleotides are TGTGCCAGCAGCGTAGAGGAGGGGGTGAGCTATGGCTACACCTTC.

This rearrangement joins TRBV2 to TRBJ2-3, with unresolved D. The CDR3 has 15 residues. Germline lookup yields CDR1 SNHLY and CDR2 FYNNEI. V lost 6 bases and J lost 2, with 15 bases in between. CDR3 nucleotides: TGTGCCAGCAGGCTATCTACACTCTCCACAGATACGCAGTATTTT. This gives the protein CASRLSTLSTDTQYF.

This clone has a single count. The rearrangement links TRBV9 to TRBJ2-3, with D possibly being TRBD1 (5 bases). The germline V gene encodes CDR1 SGDLS and CDR2 YYNGEE. V shed 6 bases and J shed 2 bases, with 10 bases lying between them. The CDR3 has 13 residues. In DNA, the CDR3 is TGTGCCAGCACCGACAGATTCACAGATACGCAGTATTTT. This codes for CASTDRFTDTQYF.